This entry lists 21 T cell receptor delta chains sequenced from one sample in a study of gamma-delta chains in newborns, infants, children. TCRdb made new clone calls on the reads using CATT. The data show about 1,400 delta-chain clones, with less than 8.5% seen just once and about 23% held by the top ten. The sequenced sample was blood. These receptors were taken from a child who was a newborn, infant or young child, either healthy, febrile or measles-vaccinated (not recorded which).

This clone was found a few times. The protein that TCRdb holds for this DNA derives from a much larger clone and differs from the translated DNA at residue 11, which likely indicates a read error; the protein shown here is translated from the DNA. This chain joins TRDV1 and TRDJ1; tentative D call: TRDD2 (6 bases). Germline-derived CDR1 and CDR2 are TSWWSYY and QGS. The CDR3 covers 19 residues. V shed 2 bases and J shed 1 base, with 23 bases lying between them. CDR3 sequence reads: CALGECEGFLHSLTDKLIF. The DNA for the CDR3 is TGTGCTCTTGGGGAATGTGAGGGCTTCCTTCACTCCCTCACCGATAAACTCATCTTT.

As concerns this clone: A far larger clone is one nucleotide away, so this likely arose from a read error. Other nucleotide sequences from this sample produce the same CDR3. J is TRDJ2 and V is TRAV29/DV5, with D maybe TRDD3 (5 bases). CDR3 length: 14 residues. CDR1 and CDR2 (germline): NSMFDY, ISSIKDK. V was cut by 0 bases and J by 1 base, with 7 bases left in between. CDR3 bases: TGTGCAGCAAGCGGGGGGGTTTTGACAGCACAACTCTTCTTT. Protein sequence: CAASGGVLTAQLFF.

This clone is hyperexpanded (1% or more) in the sample. Other DNA sequences in this specimen translate into the identical CDR3. The rearrangement joins TRDV2 to TRDJ1; 9 bases are shared with TRDD3. Germline CDR1 and CDR2: GEAIGNYY and EKD. The CDR3 loop spans 19 amino acids. V dropped 3 bases and J dropped 2; count of bases not matched to a gene: 18. The CDR3 DNA follows: TGTGCCTGTGACGGCTTAGAGGGGGATACCACCCGTAGGACCGATAAACTCATCTTT. Translating gives CACDGLEGDTTRRTDKLIF.

As regards this clone: Other DNA sequences in the sample encode the same CDR3. The J gene was identified as TRDJ3, and no V gene was called. This CDR3 comprises 10 residues. CDR3 sequence reads: CAWDTRQMFF. As DNA, the CDR3 is TGTGCCTGGGACACCCGACAGATGTTTTTC.

Remarks on this clone: The mismatch at residue 3 between this DNA's translation and the TCRdb protein of a much larger clone likely reflects a read error; the protein shown is translated from the DNA. J is TRDJ1 and V is TRDV2; 9 bases are a match to TRDD3. This CDR3 contains 15 residues. The germline CDR1 and CDR2 sequences are GEAIGNYY and EKD. In nucleotides, the CDR3 is TGTGCCCGTGACACCTGGGGGATGAACACCGATAAACTCATCTTT. Amino acid sequence: CARDTWGMNTDKLIF.

This clone showed up just a few times. This is likely an artifact of a read error, given a far larger clone one base away. Other nucleotide sequences in the sample specify the same CDR3. CDR3 bases: TGTGCCTGTGACACCGTTGCCGGGGGATCCCACACCGATAAACTCATCTTT. As protein: CACDTVAGGSHTDKLIF. The chain has TRDV2 and TRDJ1; 7 nucleotides align to TRDD3. Germline loops: CDR1 GEAIGNYY, CDR2 EKD. With V trimmed by 0 bases and J by 0 bases, 9 bases remained unmatched. CDR3 size: 17 residues.

This clone was picked up a small number of times. It differs at one base from a far larger clone, so likely a read error. J is TRDJ3 and V is TRDV2; TRDD3 might be the D (6 bases). V was trimmed by 1 base and J by 0 bases, leaving 12 bases between them. The germline gives CDR1 GEAIGNYY, CDR2 EKD. The CDR3 extends over 18 amino acids. CDR3 region: CACDTYGGSSWDTRQMFF. For the CDR3, the DNA is TGTGCCTGTGACACTTACGGGGGGAGCTCCTGGGACACCCGACAGATGTTTTTC.

Note on this clone: A much larger clonotype is one base distant, so this may be a read error. The sample has other DNA sequences that encode this CDR3 too. The V call is TRDV2, the J call TRDJ3, with 8 positions matching TRDD3. The length of the CDR3 is 23 residues. The germline gives CDR1 GEAIGNYY, CDR2 EKD. The CDR3, as DNA: TGTGCCTGTGACACCGTACGTCCCCCCTACTGGGGGCCCAGCTCCTGGGACACCCGACAGATGTTCTTC. Encoded protein: CACDTVRPPYWGPSSWDTRQMFF.

This clone is large. The same CDR3 is also encoded by other DNA sequences in this sample. The chain recombines TRDV2 with TRDJ3; the match to TRDD3 covers 10 bases. V was pared by 0 bases and J by 2 bases, with 0 bases of the junction left unmatched. The germline CDR1 and CDR2 sequences are GEAIGNYY and EKD. The length of the CDR3 is 17 residues. CDR3: CACDTLGDTWDTRQMFF. The CDR3 DNA follows: TGTGCCTGTGACACCCTGGGGGATACCTGGGACACCCGACAGATGTTTTTC.

About this clone itself: The TCRdb record carries a much larger clone's protein, which differs from this DNA's translation at residue 5; a read error is the likely cause, and the protein listed here is the DNA translation. The rearrangement joins TRDV2 to TRDJ1, with 8 bases matching TRDD3. Unmatched junction bases numbered 11, after V lost 6 bases and J lost 0 bases. This CDR3 has 16 amino acids. The germline CDR1 and CDR2 sequences are GEAIGNYY and EKD. CDR3 in DNA: TGTGCCTGTTCCGCACTGGGGGCCCCTTACACCGATAAACTCATCTTT. It is translated as CACSALGAPYTDKLIF.

By proportion, this clone is large. Other nucleotide sequences from this sample produce the same CDR3. This rearrangement joins TRAV29/DV5 to TRDJ2; weak D call: TRDD3 (5 bases). The length of the CDR3 is 14 residues. Looked up from germline, CDR1 is NSMFDY and CDR2 is ISSIKDK. V lost 0 bases to trimming and J lost 1 base, with 7 bases between them. CDR3 amino acids: CAASGGVLTAQLFF. The CDR3, as DNA: TGTGCAGCAAGCGGGGGAGTTTTGACAGCACAACTCTTCTTT. The whole variable domain, remainder taken from reference TRAV29/DV5 and TRDJ2, is DQQVKQNSPSLSVQEGRISILNCDYTNSMFDYFLWYKKYPAEGPTFLISISSIKDKNEDGRFTVFLNKSAKHLSLHIVPSQPGDSAVYFCAASGGVLTAQLFFGKGTQLIVEP.

A word on this clone: A far larger clone lies a single base away; this is likely a read error. This same CDR3 is encoded by further DNA sequences in the sample. V gene TRDV1 combines with J gene TRDJ1; 7 bases are a match to TRDD3. This CDR3 comprises 19 residues. After removal of 0 bases from V and 0 bases from J, the junction contained 13 bases not matched to a gene. In germline, CDR1 is TSWWSYY, CDR2 QGS. CDR3 bases: TGTGCTCTTGGGGAACTCCTACCGCTGGGGGCCCCGTACACCGATAAACTCATCTTT. Translated, it gives CALGELLPLGAPYTDKLIF.

This clone was seen only a few times. Given a far larger clone just one base away, this is likely a sequencing read error. The same CDR3 can be traced to other DNA sequences in this sample. The chain links TRDV2 to TRDJ2; TRDD3 matches 11 bases. The CDR3 consists of 16 residues. Germline V gene data show CDR1 as GEAIGNYY and CDR2 as EKD. The CDR3 region is CACDILGDTLTAQLFF. The CDR3 coding sequence is TGTGCCTGCGACATACTGGGGGATACTTTGACAGCACAACTCTTCTTT.

The chain uses TRDV2 and TRDJ3; D gene uncertain. Germline V CDR1 and CDR2: GEAIGNYY, EKD. The CDR3 is 17 amino acids. The CDR3 DNA sequence: TGTGCTTCCGGGAGCAGTTCGGGCTCCTGGGACACCCGACAGATGTTTTTC. Translated, it gives CASGSSSGSWDTRQMFF.

This clone is medium-sized (0.01 to 0.1%). Possible read error: a much larger clone is one base away. V is TRDV2 and J is TRDJ3; TRDD3 aligns across 7 bases. CDR1 GEAIGNYY and CDR2 EKD come from the germline V gene. V shed 0 bases, J shed 0 bases, and the junction held 7 bases outside the gene matches. CDR3 size: 19 residues. The CDR3 is CACDTWGRPSSWDTRQMFF. The CDR3 nucleotides read TGTGCCTGTGACACCTGGGGGAGACCAAGCTCCTGGGACACCCGACAGATGTTTTTC.

A note on this clone: TCRdb shows a much larger clone's protein in place of this DNA's translation, and the two differ at residue 13, likely through a read error; the protein shown is translated from the DNA. The chain combines TRDV2 with TRDJ3, with 10 positions matching TRDD3. The CDR3 contains 19 residues. CDR1 is GEAIGNYY and CDR2 is EKD in the germline V gene. CDR3 in amino acids: CACDKYWGMSSWGTRQMFF. CDR3 DNA sequence: TGTGCCTGTGACAAATACTGGGGGATGAGCTCCTGGGGCACCCGACAGATGTTTTTC.

This clone was counted between two and nine times. The protein given by TCRdb reflects a much larger clone and differs at residue 17 from this DNA's translation, likely from a read error; the protein shown is the DNA's translation. The chain links TRDV1 to TRDJ1; 7 bases match TRDD3. Germline CDR1 and CDR2: TSWWSYY and QGS. The CDR3 extends over 19 amino acids. The CDR3 DNA sequence: TGTGCTCTTGGGGAACCACTTCTTTGTACTGGGGATAAAGCGGATAAACACATCTTT. This encodes CALGEPLLCTGDKADKHIF.

With regard to this clone: The mismatch at residue 8 between this DNA's translation and the TCRdb protein of a much larger clone likely reflects a read error; the protein shown is translated from the DNA. The rearrangement uses TRDV2 and TRDJ3; 7 nucleotides match TRDD3. Per the germline V gene, CDR1 is GEAIGNYY and CDR2 is EKD. The trim removed 1 base at V and 1 base at J, leaving 6 bases unmatched. The CDR3 extends over 18 amino acids. CDR3 sequence (DNA): TGTGCCTGTGACACGGGGGATGCGCGGTCCTGGGACACCCGACAGATGTTTTTC. The encoded protein is CACDTGDARSWDTRQMFF.

This clone occurred a few times. A single base is all that separates this from a far larger clone, so a read error is likely. This sample includes further DNA sequences coding for the same CDR3. The genes are TRDV2 and TRDJ3, with TRDD3 matching over 7 bases. The CDR3 loop spans 16 amino acids. Germline values: CDR1 GEAIGNYY, CDR2 EKD. CDR3 residues: CACDTWGTWDTRQMFF. Here the CDR3 DNA reads TGTGCCTGTGACACCTGGGGGACCTGGGACACCCGACAGATGTTCTTC.

In this sample, this clone turned up a few times. A far larger clone is off by one base, so a read error is likely. At the DNA level, this CDR3 is encoded by other sequences in the same sample as well. The V call is TRDV2, the J call TRDJ3, with 7 nucleotides matching TRDD3. Germline values: CDR1 GEAIGNYY, CDR2 EKD. There are 17 residues in the CDR3. V gave up 0 bases and J gave up 2 bases; unmatched junction bases: 3. The CDR3 DNA is TGTGCCTGTGACACCCTAGGGGATACCTGGGACACCCGACAGATGTTTTTC. Its protein product is CACDTLGDTWDTRQMFF.

Concerning this clone itself: A far larger clone is off by one base, so a read error is likely. The CDR3 spells CACDPRYWGPPYTDKLIF. CDR3 DNA sequence: TGTGCCTGTGACCCTCGGTACTGGGGGCCACCGTACACCGATAAACTCATCTTT. The gene calls are TRDV2 and TRDJ1; 8 nucleotides align to TRDD3. Trimming removed 3 bases from V and 0 bases from J; junction bases left unmatched: 14. This CDR3 region has 18 residues. Germline lookup yields CDR1 GEAIGNYY and CDR2 EKD.